These 30 T cell receptor beta chains were all obtained from the same sample, sequenced in a study of T cells in Graves' hyperthyroidism and ophthalmopathy. Regions amplified from RNA transcripts were the TCR beta CDR3 regions. Primed by the HTBI set, a first-round RT-PCR was run on the TCR CDR3. TCRdb recomputed calls from the multiplex PCR reads with MiXCR, one row per CDR3 protein. The sample holds about 640,000 distinct CDR3 sequences, more than 20% seen once. Sequencing was done on a sample of blood. These receptors were collected from a man aged 25-45 years with Graves' ophthalmopathy.

This clonotype has just a few counts. The chain is built from TRBV14 and TRBJ2-3, with TRBD2 matching 14 bases. The germline gives CDR1 SGHDN, CDR2 FVKESK. V was clipped by 4 bases and J by 6 bases; unmatched bases: 9. CDR3 length: 17 amino acids. CDR3 amino acids: CASSLGLAGGTYDTQYF. CDR3 in DNA: TGTGCCAGCAGCCTCGGACTAGCGGGAGGAACTTACGATACGCAGTATTTT.

In this sample, this clonotype turned up a few times. This sequence joins TRBV3-1 and TRBJ2-1; D unclear. This CDR3 contains 14 residues. The germline V gene encodes CDR1 LGHDT and CDR2 YNNKEL (reference sequence). The ends were cut back, 1 base at V and 9 bases at J, with 13 bases in the middle. CDR3: CASSQVGPSGEQFF. In DNA form, the CDR3 reads TGTGCCAGCAGCCAAGTAGGGCCGTCCGGTGAGCAGTTCTTC.

This clonotype has only a few counts. This chain links TRBV6-5 with TRBJ2-2; 9 nucleotides line up with TRBD1. CDR1 is MNHEY, CDR2 SVGAGI, per germline. With 4 bases clipped from V and 7 bases from J, the junction kept 10 bases outside the gene matches. This CDR3 contains 16 residues. This CDR3 is CASSSLGQGRGGELFF. The CDR3 DNA sequence: TGTGCCAGCAGTTCCCTCGGACAGGGGCGCGGCGGGGAGCTGTTTTTT.

This clonotype came up many times. J is TRBJ1-4 and V is TRBV18; 8 positions match TRBD1. Germline values: CDR1 KGHSH, CDR2 LQKENI. CDR3 length: 12 residues. Unmatched junction bases numbered 1, after V lost 1 base and J lost 12 bases. The CDR3 nucleotides are TGTGCCAGCTCACCACAGGACAGGGAACTGTTTTTT. It specifies CASSPQDRELFF.

Only a few counts were recorded for this clonotype. The chain joins TRBV6-1 to TRBJ1-5; perhaps TRBD1 as D (6 bases). V gave up 5 bases and J gave up 0 bases, with 11 bases separating them. Germline CDR1 MNHNS, CDR2 SASEGT. The CDR3 extends over 15 amino acids. This chain's CDR3 is CASSPGDHSNQPQHF. CDR3 sequence (DNA): TGTGCCAGCAGTCCAGGGGACCATAGCAATCAGCCCCAGCATTTT.

The genes are TRBV20-1 and TRBJ2-1; D possibly corresponds to TRBD2 (6 bases). The CDR3 is 16 residues long. Per the germline V gene, CDR1 is DFQATT and CDR2 is SNEGSKA (reference sequence). The CDR3 sequence is CTLTGRESKGTNEQFF. CDR3 coding DNA: TGCACACTCACCGGCCGGGAGTCAAAGGGCACGAATGAGCAGTTCTTC.

This clonotype has a handful of counts. CDR3 sequence (DNA): TGTGCCAGCAGCTTAAAGGCCGGGAGGACGGAGACCCAGTACTTC. Amino acids: CASSLKAGRTETQYF. The chain joins TRBV7-3 to TRBJ2-5; TRBD2 agrees at 7 bases. V shed 1 base and J 5 bases; nucleotides not matched to a gene: 7. The CDR3 is made up of 15 amino acids. Germline V gene sequence: CDR1 SGHTA, CDR2 FQGTGA.

This clonotype showed up many times. The CDR3 spells CASSWGQGKYEQYF. The CDR3, as DNA: TGTGCCAGCAGTTGGGGACAGGGGAAATACGAGCAGTACTTC. The chain joins TRBV12-3 or TRBV12-4 to TRBJ2-7; 10 bases agree with TRBD1. The CDR3 covers 14 residues. J was trimmed by 4 bases and V by 4 bases; bases with no gene match: 4.

Worth noting for this clonotype: A much larger clone differs by one base, so this may be a read error. The V and J genes are TRBV30 and TRBJ2-7, with 10 bases fitting TRBD1. Per the germline V gene, CDR1 is GTSNPN and CDR2 is SVGIG (reference sequence). With V trimmed by 0 bases and J by 2 bases, 7 bases remained unmatched. This CDR3 has 16 residues. The CDR3 bases are TGTGCCTGGAGTGTACCGGGACAGGGGATTACCTACGAGCAGTACTTC. Residues: CAWSVPGQGITYEQYF.

The rearrangement uses TRBV7-3 and TRBJ2-2; D is perhaps TRBD2 (6 bases). The germline V gene has CDR1 SGHTA and CDR2 FQGTGA. There are 14 residues in the CDR3. Between the trimmed V and J ends, which lost 3 bases and 3 bases, there was a span of 8 bases. This CDR3 is CASSFGGDTGELFF. CDR3 coding DNA: TGTGCCAGCAGCTTCGGAGGGGACACCGGGGAGCTGTTTTTT.

The V and J genes are TRBV12-3 or TRBV12-4 and TRBJ2-1; TRBD2 is a possible D gene (6 bases). The germline V and J ends were trimmed by 1 base and 8 bases, with 24 bases remaining between them. CDR3 length equals 18 residues. The CDR3 nucleotides are TGTGCCAGCAGTTTAGGACGGTTACGGGCGGGGAGGTCCTATGAGCAGTTCTTC. Translation gives CASSLGRLRAGRSYEQFF.

This clonotype was observed a handful of times. This chain uses TRBV27 with TRBJ2-5; TRBD2 matches 8 bases. V dropped 5 bases and J dropped 2; count of bases not matched to a gene: 7. The CDR3 sequence is 15 residues long. In germline, CDR1 is MNHEY, CDR2 SMNVEV (reference sequence). The CDR3 DNA reads TGTGCCAGCAGTCCCGGCGGGGGGCGACAAGAGACCCAGTACTTC. Its protein is CASSPGGGRQETQYF.

This clonotype turned up a few times. This sequence joins TRBV7-3 and TRBJ2-6; no firm D call. Germline V gives CDR1 SGHTA, CDR2 FQGTGA. The CDR3 runs 15 residues. Trimming shortened V by 2 bases and J by 0 bases, and 5 bases separated the two germline ends. The CDR3 is CASSLQASGANVLTF. CDR3 in DNA: TGTGCCAGCAGCTTACAAGCCTCTGGGGCCAACGTCCTGACTTTC. The complete variable domain, with remaining parts taken from reference TRBV7-3 and TRBJ2-6, reads GAGVSQTPSNKVTEKGKYVELRCDPISGHTALYWYRQSLGQGPEFLIYFQGTGAADDSGLPNDRFFAVRPEGSVSTLKIQRTERGDSAVYLCASSLQASGANVLTFGAGSRLTVL.

The V gene is TRBV6-4, the J gene TRBJ2-4; maybe TRBD1 (6 bases). Trimming removed 2 bases at V and 6 bases at J, with 11 bases between. CDR1 is MRHNA, CDR2 SNTAGT, per germline. CDR3 length equals 14 residues. The CDR3 sequence is CASSDGQILNIQYF. The CDR3 DNA sequence: TGTGCCAGCAGTGACGGACAGATATTAAACATTCAGTACTTC.

In its sample, this clonotype was seen many times. This rearrangement joins TRBV11-2 to TRBJ2-7; D is uncertain. This CDR3 contains 11 residues. V lost 2 bases and J lost 4, with 3 bases in between. The germline CDR1 and CDR2 sequences are SGHAT and FQNNGV. The CDR3 sequence is CASSLMYEQYF. The CDR3 nucleotides are TGTGCCAGCAGCTTAATGTACGAGCAGTACTTC.

This clonotype was seen many times. The chain combines TRBV2 with TRBJ2-5; D remains unclear. Per germline, CDR1 SNHLY and CDR2 FYNNEI. Trimming took 6 bases from V and 4 from J, leaving 18 bases between them. The CDR3 covers 15 residues. CDR3 in amino acids: CASRPRLVGRETQYF. CDR3 DNA sequence: TGTGCCAGCAGGCCCCGACTGGTAGGGCGAGAGACCCAGTACTTC.

The chain combines TRBV4-1 with TRBJ1-5; no definite D call. This CDR3 is built from 15 residues. CDR1 and CDR2 from the germline V gene are MGHRA and YSYEKL. V was cut by 3 bases and J by 3 bases, with 12 bases left in between. This chain's CDR3 is CASSHPWRDNQPQHF. The CDR3 DNA sequence: TGCGCCAGCAGCCATCCCTGGCGGGACAATCAGCCCCAGCATTTT.

This clonotype was seen ten or more times. The genes are TRBV24-1 and TRBJ2-1; 9 bases line up with TRBD2. The CDR3 has 17 amino acids. V shed 4 bases, J shed 1 base, and the junction held 7 bases outside the gene matches. From germline, CDR1 is KGHDR and CDR2 SFDVKD. The CDR3 here is CATSDISGGGSYNEQFF. CDR3 sequence (DNA): TGTGCCACCAGTGACATTAGCGGGGGAGGATCCTACAATGAGCAGTTCTTC.

This clonotype was picked up a small number of times. V is TRBV28 and J is TRBJ1-2; no clear D gene. The V and J ends lost 2 bases and 1 base respectively, with 5 bases between them. The CDR3 has 13 amino acids. The germline CDR1 and CDR2 sequences are MDHEN and SYDVKM. The CDR3 loop is CASSLGNNYGYTF. CDR3 bases: TGTGCCAGCAGTTTAGGGAATAACTATGGCTACACCTTC.

The chain combines TRBV4-1 with TRBJ2-2; D call uncertain. The CDR3 loop spans 16 amino acids. Germline V gene lookup returns CDR1 MGHRA and CDR2 YSYEKL. Trimming took off 2 bases at V and 0 bases at J, with 10 bases between the two ends. The CDR3 DNA sequence: TGCGCCAGCAGCCAACGGCCAGGCTCGAACACCGGGGAGCTGTTTTTT. It codes for CASSQRPGSNTGELFF.

This sequence joins TRBV13 and TRBJ2-3; 10 bases agree with TRBD2. The germline V gene encodes CDR1 PRHDT and CDR2 FYEKMQ (reference sequence). V was clipped by 4 bases and J by 3 bases; unmatched bases: 4. CDR3 length equals 15 residues. The CDR3 coding sequence is TGTGCCAGCAGCTCCACTAGCGGGATGACAGATACGCAGTATTTT. Translation: CASSSTSGMTDTQYF.

This clonotype has only a few counts. The chain couples TRBV4-1 to TRBJ2-3; D possibly uses TRBD1 or TRBD2 (5 bases each). Trimming stripped 3 bases from V and 5 bases from J, with 15 bases between. The germline gives CDR1 MGHRA, CDR2 YSYEKL. The CDR3 runs 15 residues. CDR3 DNA sequence: TGCGCCAGCAGCCAGCCGGACTCTGGGGGAGATACGCAGTATTTT. This gives the protein CASSQPDSGGDTQYF.

The chain couples TRBV10-2 to TRBJ2-1, with D perhaps being TRBD1 or TRBD2 (5 bases each). The CDR3 is 12 amino acids. Germline CDR1 WSHSY, CDR2 SAAADI. Deletions cut 8 bases from V and 10 bases from J, with 15 bases between. CDR3 sequence reads: CASEPPGGEQFF. DNA of the CDR3: TGCGCCAGCGAACCCCCTGGGGGAGAGCAGTTCTTC.

The J gene is TRBJ2-3, the V gene TRBV7-8; TRBD2 matches at 7 bases. V trimming: 5 bases; J trimming: 4 bases; junction bases outside the gene matches: 9. The germline CDR1 and CDR2 sequences are SGHVS and FQNEAQ. The CDR3 contains 15 residues. This CDR3 is CASSRGQGGPDTQYF. The DNA of the CDR3 is TGTGCCAGCAGCCGTGGGCAGGGAGGGCCAGATACGCAGTATTTT.

The rearrangement uses TRBV6-1 and TRBJ2-5, with 12 bases lining up with TRBD2. The V segment lost 3 bases and the J segment 5 bases; nucleotides outside the gene matches: 4. Germline values: CDR1 MNHNS, CDR2 SASEGT. There are 15 residues in the CDR3. CDR3 nucleotides: TGTGCCAGCAGTGAGACTAGCGGGAGTGGCGAGACCCAGTACTTC. Protein: CASSETSGSGETQYF.

This clonotype has a handful of counts. The chain has TRBV28 and TRBJ2-5; 10 bases are shared with TRBD2. Germline V gives CDR1 MDHEN, CDR2 SYDVKM. The CDR3 has 15 amino acids. The junction had 10 bases not matched to a gene; V was cut back by 5 bases and J by 7 bases. CDR3 protein: CASSPSSGLALTQYF. The CDR3 DNA reads TGTGCCAGCAGTCCCTCCTCGGGACTAGCGTTGACCCAGTACTTC.

The chain carries TRBV20-1 and TRBJ2-3; D is tentatively TRBD1 or TRBD2 (5 bases each). The CDR3 has 15 amino acids. Germline CDR1 DFQATT, CDR2 SNEGSKA (reference sequence). V was clipped by 0 bases and J by 3 bases, with 13 bases between them. The CDR3 DNA reads as TGCAGTGCTAGAGATGCCGGGACGTCGACAGATACGCAGTATTTT. This encodes CSARDAGTSTDTQYF.

With regard to this clonotype: It may be a read error: a sequence one base away is much more abundant. The gene calls are TRBV12-3 or TRBV12-4 and TRBJ1-1; D is uncertain. The CDR3 covers 16 residues. Trimming shortened V by 6 bases and J by 0 bases, and 17 bases separated the two germline ends. CDR3 residues: CASSTGLLPVNTEAFF. The CDR3 coding sequence is TGTGCCAGCAGCACCGGGCTATTACCGGTGAACACTGAAGCTTTCTTT.

This clonotype was seen at least ten times. This rearrangement joins TRBV30 to TRBJ2-7; D gene uncertain. The ends were cut back, 0 bases at V and 2 bases at J, with 8 bases in the middle. This CDR3 region has 13 residues. CDR1 and CDR2 (germline): GTSNPN, SVGIG (reference sequence). The CDR3 is CAWSVSVTYEQYF. The DNA of the CDR3 is TGTGCCTGGAGTGTATCGGTTACCTACGAGCAGTACTTC.

This chain uses TRBV15 with TRBJ2-7; D unclear. CDR1 and CDR2 (germline): LNHNV, YYDKDF (reference sequence). Trimming took 1 base from V and 0 from J, leaving 13 bases between them. The CDR3 consists of 16 residues. The CDR3 loop is CATSRGDWGSSYEQYF. The CDR3 region has the DNA TGTGCCACCAGCAGAGGGGATTGGGGAAGCTCCTACGAGCAGTACTTC. Filled out from reference TRBV15 and TRBJ2-7, the complete variable domain reads DAMVIQNPRYQVTQFGKPVTLSCSQTLNHNVMYWYQQKSSQAPKLLFHYYDKDFNNEADTPDNFQSRRPNTSFCFLDIRSPGLGDTAMYLCATSRGDWGSSYEQYFGPGTRLTVT.